This T cell receptor (beta chain) originates from a study of blood T cell repertoires in COVID-19. Study in general: The origin of the acute and convalescent COVID-19 samples was the United States, Italy and Spain. T cells, B-cell-depleted T cells, or PBMCs supplied cDNA or gDNA.

How the authors handled the data: How many nucleated cells were present was estimated from reference gene primer amplification. Sequencing was performed with immunoSEQ multiplex PCR; in TCRdb, only in-frame clones are kept and a portion is missing. That table furnishes V, J and clone size, whereas the DNA furnished D and trimming. The sample holds around 72,000 clones, roughly 86% seen once. CDR3 size: 13 residues. The V and J ends lost 6 bases and 8 bases respectively, with 13 bases between them. Per the germline V gene, CDR1 is ENHRY and CDR2 is SYGVKD. This TCR was sampled from a man aged 45-60 years with acute or convalescent COVID-19. V and J are TRBV10-3 and TRBJ1-4, with D tentatively TRBD1 (5 bases). Sequencing was performed on peripheral blood. In DNA form, the CDR3 reads TGTGCCATCAGGGACATTCAAGAAGAAAAACTGTTTTTT. Amino acids: CAIRDIQEEKLFF.